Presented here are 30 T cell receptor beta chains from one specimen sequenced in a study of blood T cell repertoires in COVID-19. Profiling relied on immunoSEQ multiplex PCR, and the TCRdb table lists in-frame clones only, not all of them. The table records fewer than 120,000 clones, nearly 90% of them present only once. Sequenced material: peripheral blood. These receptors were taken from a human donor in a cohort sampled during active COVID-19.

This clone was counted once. CDR3 sequence (DNA): TGTGCCAGTAGTATCGGGACAGGGGGCTACGAGCAGTACTTC. This sequence encodes CASSIGTGGYEQYF. This chain uses TRBV19 with TRBJ2-7, with 11 bases matching TRBD1. The junction had 1 base not matched to a gene; V was cut back by 3 bases and J by 3 bases. Per the germline V gene, CDR1 is LNHDA and CDR2 is SQIVND (reference sequence). This CDR3 is built from 14 residues.

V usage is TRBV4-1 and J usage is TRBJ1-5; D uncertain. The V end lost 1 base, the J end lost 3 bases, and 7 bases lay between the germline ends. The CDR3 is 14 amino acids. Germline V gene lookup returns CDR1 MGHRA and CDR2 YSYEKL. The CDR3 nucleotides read TGCGCCAGCAGCCAAGCTCCAGACAATCAGCCCCAGCATTTT. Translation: CASSQAPDNQPQHF.

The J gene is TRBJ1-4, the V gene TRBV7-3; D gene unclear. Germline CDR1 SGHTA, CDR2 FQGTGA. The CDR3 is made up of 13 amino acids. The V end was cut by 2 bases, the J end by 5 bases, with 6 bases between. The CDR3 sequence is CASSLSENEKLFF. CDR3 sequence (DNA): TGTGCCAGCAGCTTATCGGAGAATGAAAAACTGTTTTTT.

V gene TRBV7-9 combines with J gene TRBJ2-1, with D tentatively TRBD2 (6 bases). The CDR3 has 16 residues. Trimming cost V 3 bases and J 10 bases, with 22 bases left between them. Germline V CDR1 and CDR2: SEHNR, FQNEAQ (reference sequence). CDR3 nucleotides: TGTGCCAGCAGCTTGGATCCCGGGCGGGACCGTCGGGAGCAGTTCTTC. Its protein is CASSLDPGRDRREQFF.

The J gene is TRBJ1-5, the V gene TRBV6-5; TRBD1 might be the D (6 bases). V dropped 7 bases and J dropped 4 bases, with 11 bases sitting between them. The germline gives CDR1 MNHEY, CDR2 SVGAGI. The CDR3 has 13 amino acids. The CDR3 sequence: CASTAGVNQPQHF. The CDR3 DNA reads TGTGCCAGCACGGCAGGGGTGAATCAGCCCCAGCATTTT.

DNA of the CDR3: TGTGCCAGCAGCTACGGACAAGAAGCTTTCTTT. Amino acid sequence: CASSYGQEAFF. The genes are TRBV7-9 and TRBJ1-1, with D perhaps matching TRBD1 (5 bases). Germline assignment: CDR1 SEHNR and CDR2 FQNEAQ (reference sequence). The V end lost 4 bases, the J end lost 8 bases, and 8 bases lay between the germline ends. The CDR3 loop spans 11 amino acids.

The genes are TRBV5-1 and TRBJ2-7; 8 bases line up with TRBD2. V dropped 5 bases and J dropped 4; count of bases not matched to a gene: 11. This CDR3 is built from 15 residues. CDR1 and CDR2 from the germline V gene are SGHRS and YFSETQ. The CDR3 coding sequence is TGCGCCAGCAGTCCATCAGGAGCGGGGGCGTACGAGCAGTACTTC. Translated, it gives CASSPSGAGAYEQYF.

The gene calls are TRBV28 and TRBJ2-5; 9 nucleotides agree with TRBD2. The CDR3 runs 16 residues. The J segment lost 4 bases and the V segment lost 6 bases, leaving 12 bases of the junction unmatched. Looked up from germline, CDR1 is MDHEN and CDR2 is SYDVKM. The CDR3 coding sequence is TGTGCCAGCAGCTCCAACCGAGCGGGGGGTGGAGAGACCCAGTACTTC. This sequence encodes CASSSNRAGGGETQYF.

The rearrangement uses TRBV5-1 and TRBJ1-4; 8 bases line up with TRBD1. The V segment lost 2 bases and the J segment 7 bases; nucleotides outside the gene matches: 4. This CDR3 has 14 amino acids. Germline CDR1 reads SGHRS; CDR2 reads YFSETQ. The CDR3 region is CASSFGQGGEKLFF. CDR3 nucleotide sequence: TGCGCCAGCAGCTTCGGACAGGGAGGTGAAAAACTGTTTTTT.

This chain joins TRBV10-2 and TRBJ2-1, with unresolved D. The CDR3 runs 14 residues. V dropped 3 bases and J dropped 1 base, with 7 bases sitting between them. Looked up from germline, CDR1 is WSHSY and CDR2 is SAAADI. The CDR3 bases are TGCGCCAGCAGTGATTACAGTTCCTACAATGAGCAGTTCTTC. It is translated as CASSDYSSYNEQFF.

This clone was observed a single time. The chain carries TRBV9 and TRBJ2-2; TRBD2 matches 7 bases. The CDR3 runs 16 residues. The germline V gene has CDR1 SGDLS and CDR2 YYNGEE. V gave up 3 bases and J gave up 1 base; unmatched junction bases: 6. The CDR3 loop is CASSEAASGNTGELFF. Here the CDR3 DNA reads TGTGCCAGCAGCGAGGCAGCTAGCGGGAACACCGGGGAGCTGTTTTTT.

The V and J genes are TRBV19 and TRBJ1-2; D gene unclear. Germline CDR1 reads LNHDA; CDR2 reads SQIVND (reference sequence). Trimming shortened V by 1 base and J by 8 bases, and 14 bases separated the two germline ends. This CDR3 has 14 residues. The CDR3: CASSIGGPSRGYTF. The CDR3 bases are TGTGCCAGTAGTATAGGAGGGCCTTCGAGGGGCTACACCTTC.

CDR3 sequence (DNA): TGCAGCGTTGGCGGCGATTGGGGGCGAGGAGTCGGTACAGATACGCAGTATTTT. Translated: CSVGGDWGRGVGTDTQYF. The chain combines TRBV29-1 with TRBJ2-3; maybe TRBD1 (6 bases). There are 18 residues in the CDR3. Germline V CDR1 and CDR2: SQVTM, ANQGSEA. V was pared by 4 bases and J by 3 bases, with 26 bases between.

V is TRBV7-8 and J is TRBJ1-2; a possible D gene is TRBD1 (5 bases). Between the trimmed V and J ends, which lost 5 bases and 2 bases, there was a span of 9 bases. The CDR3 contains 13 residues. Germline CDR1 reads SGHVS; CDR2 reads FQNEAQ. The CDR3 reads CASSRDRNYGYTF. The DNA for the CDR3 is TGTGCCAGCAGCCGAGACAGAAACTATGGCTACACCTTC.

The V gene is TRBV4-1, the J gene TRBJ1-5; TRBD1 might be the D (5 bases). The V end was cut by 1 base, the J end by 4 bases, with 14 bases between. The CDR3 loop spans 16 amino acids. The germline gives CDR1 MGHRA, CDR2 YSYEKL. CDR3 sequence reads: CASSQVQAGRNQPQHF. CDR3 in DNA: TGCGCCAGCAGCCAAGTACAGGCCGGGAGAAATCAGCCCCAGCATTTT.

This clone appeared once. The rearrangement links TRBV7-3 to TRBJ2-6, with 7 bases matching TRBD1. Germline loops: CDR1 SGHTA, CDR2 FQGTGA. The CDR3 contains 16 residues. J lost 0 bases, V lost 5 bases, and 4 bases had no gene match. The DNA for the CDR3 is TGTGCCAGCAGCAGGGGGCCGTCCTCTGGGGCCAACGTCCTGACTTTC. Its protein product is CASSRGPSSGANVLTF. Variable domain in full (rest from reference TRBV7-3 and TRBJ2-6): GAGVSQTPSNKVTEKGKYVELRCDPISGHTALYWYRQSLGQGPEFLIYFQGTGAADDSGLPNDRFFAVRPEGSVSTLKIQRTERGDSAVYLCASSRGPSSGANVLTFGAGSRLTVL.

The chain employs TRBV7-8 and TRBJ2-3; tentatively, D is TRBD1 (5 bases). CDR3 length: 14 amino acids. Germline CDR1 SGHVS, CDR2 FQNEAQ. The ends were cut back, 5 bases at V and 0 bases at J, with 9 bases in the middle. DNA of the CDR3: TGTGCCAGCAGCGCCCAGGGTAGCACAGATACGCAGTATTTT. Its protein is CASSAQGSTDTQYF.

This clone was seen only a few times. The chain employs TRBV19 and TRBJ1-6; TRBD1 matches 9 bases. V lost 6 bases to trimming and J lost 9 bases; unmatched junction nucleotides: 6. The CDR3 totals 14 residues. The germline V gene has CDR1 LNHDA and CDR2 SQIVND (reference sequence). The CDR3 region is CASRQQGAGSPLHF. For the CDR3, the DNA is TGTGCCAGTAGACAACAGGGGGCTGGTTCACCCCTCCACTTT. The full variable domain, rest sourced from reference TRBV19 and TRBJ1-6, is DGGITQSPKYLFRKEGQNVTLSCEQNLNHDAMYWYRQDPGQGLRLIYYSQIVNDFQKGDIAEGYSVSREKKESFPLTVTSAQKNPTAFYLCASRQQGAGSPLHFGNGTRLTVT.

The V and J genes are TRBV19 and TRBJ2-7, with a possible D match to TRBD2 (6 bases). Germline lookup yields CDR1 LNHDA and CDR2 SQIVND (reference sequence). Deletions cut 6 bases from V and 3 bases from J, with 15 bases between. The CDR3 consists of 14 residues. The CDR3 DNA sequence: TGTGCCAGTAGGTCCCCGGGACTGAACTACGAGCAGTACTTC. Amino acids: CASRSPGLNYEQYF.

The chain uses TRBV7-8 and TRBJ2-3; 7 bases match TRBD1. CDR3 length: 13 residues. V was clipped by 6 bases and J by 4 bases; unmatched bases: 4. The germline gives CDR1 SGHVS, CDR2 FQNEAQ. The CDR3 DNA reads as TGTGCCAGCAGTCAACAGGGGTCAGATACGCAGTATTTT. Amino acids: CASSQQGSDTQYF.

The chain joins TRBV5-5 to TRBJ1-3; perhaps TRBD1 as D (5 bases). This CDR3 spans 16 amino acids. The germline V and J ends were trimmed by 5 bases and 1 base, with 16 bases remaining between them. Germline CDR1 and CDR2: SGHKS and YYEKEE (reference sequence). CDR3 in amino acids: CASSFGVRGSGNTIYF. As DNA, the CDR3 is TGTGCCAGCAGTTTCGGGGTTCGGGGGTCTGGAAACACCATATATTTT.

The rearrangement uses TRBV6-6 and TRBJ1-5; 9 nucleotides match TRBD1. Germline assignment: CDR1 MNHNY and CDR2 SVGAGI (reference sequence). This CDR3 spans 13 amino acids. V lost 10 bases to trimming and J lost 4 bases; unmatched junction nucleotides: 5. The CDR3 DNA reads TGTGCCACTACAGGACAGGGGAATCAGCCCCAGCATTTT. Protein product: CATTGQGNQPQHF.

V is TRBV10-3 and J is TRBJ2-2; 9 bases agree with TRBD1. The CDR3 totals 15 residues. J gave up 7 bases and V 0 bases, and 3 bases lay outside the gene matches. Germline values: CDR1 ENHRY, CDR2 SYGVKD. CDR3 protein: CAISESGTGIGELFF. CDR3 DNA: TGTGCCATCAGTGAGTCTGGGACAGGGATCGGGGAGCTGTTTTTT.

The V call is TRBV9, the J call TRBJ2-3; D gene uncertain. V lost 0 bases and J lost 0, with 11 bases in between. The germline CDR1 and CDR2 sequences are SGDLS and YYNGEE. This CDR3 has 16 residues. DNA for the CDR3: TGTGCCAGCAGCGTAGAAAGCGTGACTAGCACAGATACGCAGTATTTT. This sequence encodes CASSVESVTSTDTQYF.

The CDR3 region is CASTPDRGIPGANVLTF. Here the CDR3 DNA reads TGTGCCAGCACCCCGGACAGGGGGATCCCTGGGGCCAACGTCCTGACTTTC. The V gene is TRBV28, the J gene TRBJ2-6; 10 bases are shared with TRBD1. With V trimmed by 7 bases and J by 2 bases, 8 bases remained unmatched. Germline CDR1 MDHEN, CDR2 SYDVKM. The CDR3 loop spans 17 amino acids. Drawing the rest from reference TRBV28 and TRBJ2-6, the complete variable domain is DVKVTQSSRYLVKRTGEKVFLECVQDMDHENMFWYRQDPGLGLRLIYFSYDVKMKEKGDIPEGYSVSREKKERFSLILESASTNQTSMYLCASTPDRGIPGANVLTFGAGSRLTVL.

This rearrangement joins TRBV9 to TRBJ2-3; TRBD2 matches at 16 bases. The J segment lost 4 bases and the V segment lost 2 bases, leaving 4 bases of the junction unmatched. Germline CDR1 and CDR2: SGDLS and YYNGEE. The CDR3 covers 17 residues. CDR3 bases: TGTGCCAGCAGCGTGGGACTAGCGGGAGGGAGTGCAGATACGCAGTATTTT. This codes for CASSVGLAGGSADTQYF.

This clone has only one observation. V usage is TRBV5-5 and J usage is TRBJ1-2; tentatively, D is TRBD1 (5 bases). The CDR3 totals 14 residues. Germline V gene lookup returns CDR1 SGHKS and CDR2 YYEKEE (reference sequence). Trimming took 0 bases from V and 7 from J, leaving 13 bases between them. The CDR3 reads CASSLARPQGGYTF. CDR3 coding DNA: TGTGCCAGCAGCTTGGCTAGGCCCCAGGGTGGCTACACCTTC. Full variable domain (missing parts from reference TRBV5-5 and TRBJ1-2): DAGVTQSPTHLIKTRGQQVTLRCSPISGHKSVSWYQQVLGQGPQFIFQYYEKEERGRGNFPDRFSARQFPNYSSELNVNALLLGDSALYLCASSLARPQGGYTFGSGTRLTVV.

CDR3: CASIDRGNTGELFF. In DNA, the CDR3 is TGTGCCAGCATAGACAGGGGAAACACCGGGGAGCTGTTTTTT. The V gene is TRBV19, the J gene TRBJ2-2, with 8 nucleotides matching TRBD1. Germline V gene sequence: CDR1 LNHDA, CDR2 SQIVND (reference sequence). The CDR3 spans 14 residues. V lost 9 bases and J lost 2; bases outside the gene matches: 5.

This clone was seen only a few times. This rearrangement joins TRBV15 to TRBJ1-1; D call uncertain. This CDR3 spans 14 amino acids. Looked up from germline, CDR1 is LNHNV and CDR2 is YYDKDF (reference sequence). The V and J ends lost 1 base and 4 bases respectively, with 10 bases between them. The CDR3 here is CATSRVFISTEAFF. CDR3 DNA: TGTGCCACCAGCAGAGTTTTCATTAGCACTGAAGCTTTCTTT.

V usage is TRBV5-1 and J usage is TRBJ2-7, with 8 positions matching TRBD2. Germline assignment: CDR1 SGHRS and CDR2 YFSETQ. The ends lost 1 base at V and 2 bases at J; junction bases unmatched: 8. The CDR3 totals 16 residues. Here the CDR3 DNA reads TGCGCCAGCAGCTTGACCGGGGGGGGAGTTCCCTACGAGCAGTACTTC. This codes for CASSLTGGGVPYEQYF.